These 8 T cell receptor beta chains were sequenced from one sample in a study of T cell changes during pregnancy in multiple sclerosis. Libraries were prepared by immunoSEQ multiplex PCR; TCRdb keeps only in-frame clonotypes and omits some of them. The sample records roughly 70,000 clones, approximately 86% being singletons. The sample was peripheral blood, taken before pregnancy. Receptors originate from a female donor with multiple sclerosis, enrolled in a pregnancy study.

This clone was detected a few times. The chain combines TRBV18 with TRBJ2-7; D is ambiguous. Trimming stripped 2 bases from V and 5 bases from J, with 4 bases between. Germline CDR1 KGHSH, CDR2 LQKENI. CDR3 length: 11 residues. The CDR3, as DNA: TGTGCCAGCTCACCAGGGCACGAGCAGTACTTC. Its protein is CASSPGHEQYF.

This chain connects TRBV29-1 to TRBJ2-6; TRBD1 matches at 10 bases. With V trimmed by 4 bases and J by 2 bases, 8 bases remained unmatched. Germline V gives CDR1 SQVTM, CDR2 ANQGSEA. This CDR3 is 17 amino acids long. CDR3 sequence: CSVVVGQGDPGANVLTF. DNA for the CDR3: TGCAGCGTTGTAGTTGGACAGGGGGACCCTGGGGCCAACGTCCTGACTTTC.

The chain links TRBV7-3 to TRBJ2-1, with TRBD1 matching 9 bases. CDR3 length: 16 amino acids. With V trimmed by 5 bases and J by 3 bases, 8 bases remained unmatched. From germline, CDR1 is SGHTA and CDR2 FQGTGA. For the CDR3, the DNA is TGTGCCAGCAGCCCCGCGGGGACAGGGCTCTACAATGAGCAGTTCTTC. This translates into CASSPAGTGLYNEQFF.

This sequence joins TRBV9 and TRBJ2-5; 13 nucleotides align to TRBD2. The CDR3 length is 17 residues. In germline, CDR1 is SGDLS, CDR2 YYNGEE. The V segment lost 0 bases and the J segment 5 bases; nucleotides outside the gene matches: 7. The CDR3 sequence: CASSVGGTSGAGETQYF. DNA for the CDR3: TGTGCCAGCAGCGTAGGAGGGACTAGCGGGGCGGGCGAGACCCAGTACTTC.

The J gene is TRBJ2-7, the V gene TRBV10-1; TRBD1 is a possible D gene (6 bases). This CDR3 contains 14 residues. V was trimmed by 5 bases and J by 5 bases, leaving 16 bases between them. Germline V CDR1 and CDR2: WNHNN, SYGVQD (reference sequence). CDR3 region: CASSPGDRSHEQYF. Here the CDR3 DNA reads TGCGCCAGCAGTCCCGGAGACAGGTCCCACGAGCAGTACTTC.

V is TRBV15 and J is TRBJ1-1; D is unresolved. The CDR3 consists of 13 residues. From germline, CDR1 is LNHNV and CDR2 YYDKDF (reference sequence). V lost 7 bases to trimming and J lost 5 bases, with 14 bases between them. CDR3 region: CATKMSPVTEAFF. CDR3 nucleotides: TGTGCCACCAAGATGTCTCCGGTTACTGAAGCTTTCTTT.

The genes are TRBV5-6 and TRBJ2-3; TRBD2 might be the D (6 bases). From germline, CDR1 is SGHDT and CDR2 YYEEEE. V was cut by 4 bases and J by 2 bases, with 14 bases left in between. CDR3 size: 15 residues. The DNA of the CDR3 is TGTGCCAGCAGCCCCAGGTCGGGAGTCACAGATACGCAGTATTTT. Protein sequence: CASSPRSGVTDTQYF.

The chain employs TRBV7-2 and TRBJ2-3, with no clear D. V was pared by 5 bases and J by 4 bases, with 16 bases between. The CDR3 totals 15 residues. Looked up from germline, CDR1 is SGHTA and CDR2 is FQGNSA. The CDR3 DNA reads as TGTGCCAGCAGCACTGGGCCTCCACCTCCAGATACGCAGTATTTT. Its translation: CASSTGPPPPDTQYF.